This entry lists 8 T cell receptor beta chains sequenced from one sample in a study of OX40 agonist ivuxolimab in advanced cancers. Assay: immunoSEQ multiplex PCR; the TCRdb copy retains only in-frame clones and omits some. The table includes roughly 70,000 clones, around 90% detected once. Material: CD4+ or CD8+ T cells sorted from blood, obtained in a trial of the OX40 agonist ivuxolimab. Every receptor here comes from an adult with an advanced solid tumor such as melanoma, head and neck, liver or kidney cancer.

The gene calls are TRBV29-1 and TRBJ1-2; D unclear. V was pared by 0 bases and J by 6 bases, with 8 bases between. This CDR3 contains 12 residues. Germline CDR1 is SQVTM and CDR2 is ANQGSEA. The CDR3 loop reads CSVEENGDGYTF. CDR3 nucleotide sequence: TGCAGCGTTGAAGAAAATGGGGATGGCTACACCTTC.

The V gene is TRBV19, the J gene TRBJ2-5; 13 bases map to TRBD2. This CDR3 is 16 amino acids long. Germline CDR1 reads LNHDA; CDR2 reads SQIVND (reference sequence). Trimming took 3 bases from V and 4 from J; bases not matched to a gene: 5. The CDR3: CASSMGTSGMVETQYF. The CDR3 DNA sequence: TGTGCCAGTAGTATGGGGACTAGCGGGATGGTAGAGACCCAGTACTTC.

This clone was observed a handful of times. V gene TRBV19 combines with J gene TRBJ1-1; the match to TRBD1 covers 7 bases. CDR3 length equals 14 residues. Germline V CDR1 and CDR2: LNHDA, SQIVND (reference sequence). Trimming cost V 1 base and J 1 base; bases outside gene matches: 0. CDR3 sequence: CASSIAGGNTEAFF. The CDR3 nucleotides read TGTGCCAGTAGTATAGCAGGGGGGAACACTGAAGCTTTCTTT. Full variable domain (missing parts from reference TRBV19 and TRBJ1-1): DGGITQSPKYLFRKEGQNVTLSCEQNLNHDAMYWYRQDPGQGLRLIYYSQIVNDFQKGDIAEGYSVSREKKESFPLTVTSAQKNPTAFYLCASSIAGGNTEAFFGQGTRLTVV.

This rearrangement joins TRBV14 to TRBJ2-4; D possibly corresponds to TRBD1 (5 bases). Germline V CDR1 and CDR2: SGHDN, FVKESK. The CDR3 sequence is 11 residues long. The V gene lost 0 bases and the J gene lost 16 bases, with 10 bases spanning the gap. This chain's CDR3 is CASSQEDRVYF. The CDR3 DNA reads as TGTGCCAGCAGCCAAGAAGACAGAGTATACTTC.

This chain joins TRBV7-3 and TRBJ2-3; 10 bases fit TRBD1. This CDR3 is 15 amino acids long. The V gene's germline CDR1 is SGHTA and CDR2 FQGTGA. With 2 bases clipped from V and 7 bases from J, the junction kept 6 bases outside the gene matches. In DNA, the CDR3 is TGTGCCAGCAGCTTATATGGGACAGGGGTAAATACGCAGTATTTT. Encoded protein: CASSLYGTGVNTQYF.

V and J are TRBV7-9 and TRBJ2-2, with TRBD2 matching 9 bases. CDR3 length: 16 residues. Germline V gene data show CDR1 as SEHNR and CDR2 as FQNEAQ (reference sequence). With V trimmed by 4 bases and J by 6 bases, 9 bases remained unmatched. CDR3 protein: CASSYRLAADPGELFF. The CDR3 nucleotides are TGTGCCAGCAGCTACAGACTAGCGGCGGATCCCGGGGAGCTGTTTTTT.

The chain joins TRBV4-1 to TRBJ2-5; 9 nucleotides align to TRBD1. The V gene's germline CDR1 is MGHRA and CDR2 YSYEKL. The V and J ends lost 5 bases and 7 bases, in that order; junction bases with no gene match: 14. The CDR3 has 16 residues. The CDR3 loop reads CASSNKQGAFSGTQYF. The DNA of the CDR3 is TGCGCCAGCAGCAACAAACAGGGGGCGTTTTCCGGGACCCAGTACTTC.

The chain uses TRBV11-2 and TRBJ2-2; 11 bases fit TRBD1. Germline CDR1 SGHAT, CDR2 FQNNGV. The CDR3 is 17 residues long. After removal of 5 bases from V and 5 bases from J, the junction contained 10 bases not matched to a gene. The CDR3 spells CASSLRIGTGGTGELFF. CDR3 in DNA: TGTGCCAGCAGCCTTCGAATCGGGACAGGGGGGACCGGGGAGCTGTTTTTT.